This section outlines one TCR beta chain sequence together with its context. The antigen is not known. Profiling relied on immunoSEQ multiplex PCR, and the TCRdb table lists in-frame clones only, not all of them. Here the sample spans 65,000 to 85,000 clones, over 75% being singletons. This entry comes from a study of cytotoxic CD8 clonotypes in ibrutinib-treated CLL. Study-level background: Of the patients, about twelve were relapsed/refractory, under 16 treatment-naive and roughly 17 IGHV unmutated. Response sampling occurred after a median roughly 11 months of treatment (range 6 to 36).

General study points: With treatment, public clonotypes, which were uncommon, either contracted or remained stable.

The germline V gene encodes CDR1 MGHDK and CDR2 SYGVNS. Between the trimmed V and J ends, which lost 2 bases and 4 bases, there was a span of 21 bases. CDR3 size: 17 residues. The TCR was taken from a human donor with chronic lymphocytic leukemia. The J gene is TRBJ2-7, the V gene TRBV25-1; tentative D call: TRBD1 (9 bases). The sequences come from PBMCs, collected after 12 months of ibrutinib treatment. The chain's CDR3 is CASSEIAGQGGSYEQYF. CDR3 sequence (DNA): TGTGCCAGCAGTGAAATAGCGGGACAGGGTGGAAGTTACGAGCAGTACTTC.